This T cell receptor (beta chain) was identified during a study of Ad26.COV2.S vaccination and SARS-CoV-2 variants. Turning to the study itself: Intramuscular Ad26.COV2.S at 5x10^10 or 1x10^11 viral particles.

The assay was immunoSEQ multiplex PCR, and TCRdb's table has in-frame clones only and misses some. The data contain 300,000 to 400,000 clones, more than 85% of them singletons. As to treatment: about 20 received Ad26.COV2.S at low or high dose, single or two shots; several received placebo; per-sample allocation not given. The samples date from day 63 after the first vaccine or placebo injection. In the vaccine, an Ad26 vector expressed the SARS-CoV-2 spike of the Wuhan strain. The source is a person between 18 and 60 years old who received the Ad26.COV2.S COVID-19 vaccine or a placebo. The sequenced sample was peripheral blood, obtained in a trial of Ad26.COV2.S vaccine versus placebo.

The CDR3 nucleotides are TGTGCCAGCAGCACCCGATTCGGGAGAACAGATACGCAGTATTTT. This sequence encodes CASSTRFGRTDTQYF. The chain combines TRBV11-2 with TRBJ2-3; D perhaps matches TRBD2 (6 bases). Looked up from germline, CDR1 is SGHAT and CDR2 is FQNNGV. The CDR3 length is 15 residues. Trimming cost V 5 bases and J 3 bases, with 15 bases left between them.